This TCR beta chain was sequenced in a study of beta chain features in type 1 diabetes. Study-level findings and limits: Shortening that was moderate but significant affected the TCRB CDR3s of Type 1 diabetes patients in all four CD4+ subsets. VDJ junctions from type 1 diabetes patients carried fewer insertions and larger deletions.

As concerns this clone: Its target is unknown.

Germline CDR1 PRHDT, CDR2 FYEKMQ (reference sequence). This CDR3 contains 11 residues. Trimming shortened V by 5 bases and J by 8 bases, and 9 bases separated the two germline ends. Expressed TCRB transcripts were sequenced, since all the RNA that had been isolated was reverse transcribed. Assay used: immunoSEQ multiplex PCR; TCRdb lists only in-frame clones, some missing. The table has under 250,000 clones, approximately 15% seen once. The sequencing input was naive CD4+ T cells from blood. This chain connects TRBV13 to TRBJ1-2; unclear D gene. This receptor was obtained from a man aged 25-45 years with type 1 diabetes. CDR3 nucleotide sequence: TGTGCCAGCAGCGACTTCCGGGGCTACACCTTC. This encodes CASSDFRGYTF.